These 9 T cell receptor beta chains share one sample of origin, sequenced in a study of T cells in Graves' hyperthyroidism and ophthalmopathy (dated by TCRdb to the late 2010s). Library preparation was by multiplex PCR. Sequencing relied on an Illumina HiSeq 2000. The TCR beta CDR3 regions were amplified from the RNA transcripts. For the first round of RT-PCR on the TCR CDR3, the HTBI primer set was used together with the Qiagen OneStep RT-PCR kit. Using fastp at Q25 and MiXCR, TCRdb reprocessed the public reads and kept productive beta chains. Each CDR3 protein gets just one entry, which takes the most common genes and DNA from the rows behind it. This sample lists nearly 750,000 distinct CDR3 sequences; approximately 40% were detected once. Of the sample, around 29% is held by the ten largest clones. Sequences were obtained from blood. All receptors come from a woman in her thirties or forties with Graves' hyperthyroidism.

Points on this clonotype: The junction differs from germline at one of its ends, possibly a read error. This chain connects TRBV10-3 to TRBJ1-5; D not certain. The CDR3 consists of 18 residues. CDR1 ENHRY and CDR2 SYGVKD come from the germline V gene. This CDR3 reads CASSYSVKIQYSNQPQHF. The DNA for the CDR3 is TGTGCCAGCAGTTACTCCGTTAAAATCCAATATAGCAATCAGCCCCAGCATTTT.

At least ten counts were recorded for this clonotype. V is TRBV4-3 and J is TRBJ1-3, with 7 bases fitting TRBD1. Germline V gives CDR1 LGHNA, CDR2 YSLEER. J lost 5 bases, V lost 1 base, and 5 bases had no gene match. CDR3 length: 15 amino acids. CDR3 DNA: TGCGCCAGCAGCCAAGGCGAGACAGGGCGAAACACCATATATTTT. As protein: CASSQGETGRNTIYF.

This chain joins TRBV7-2 and TRBJ1-6; weak D call: TRBD1 (6 bases). Trimming pared 6 bases from V and 6 bases from J, leaving 15 bases between. CDR3 length: 15 amino acids. Germline V gene lookup returns CDR1 SGHTA and CDR2 FQGNSA. The CDR3 DNA reads as TGTGCCAGCAGGCGAACAGGGCCCTCTAATTCACCCCTCCACTTT. Translating gives CASRRTGPSNSPLHF.

As regards this clonotype: A read error may account for a junction end that differs from germline. This chain connects TRBV7-3 to TRBJ1-2; 9 nucleotides align to TRBD1. Germline loops: CDR1 SGHTA, CDR2 FQGTGA. The CDR3 is 18 amino acids. The CDR3 coding sequence is TGCGCCAGCAGCCAAGATAAGGGGATTGACAGGGGGGTCTATGGCTACACCTTC. Amino acid sequence: CASSQDKGIDRGVYGYTF.

There are many counts of this clonotype. This chain's CDR3 is CASSQYRDTGNTIYF. DNA for the CDR3: TGTGCCAGCAGCCAATACAGGGACACTGGAAACACCATATATTTT. The chain couples TRBV7-6 to TRBJ1-3; possibly TRBD1 for D (6 bases). Germline CDR1 and CDR2: SGHVS and FNYEAQ. This CDR3 has 15 amino acids. V lost 5 bases and J 2 bases, leaving 13 bases between the germline ends.

The chain employs TRBV6-6 and TRBJ2-6; D may be TRBD1 or TRBD2 (5 bases each). The CDR3 runs to 17 residues. V was shortened by 7 bases and J by 2 bases, with 18 bases between the two germline ends. Germline V gene lookup returns CDR1 MNHNY and CDR2 SVGAGI (reference sequence). Here the CDR3 reads CASTPGGGGTGANVLTF. The DNA of the CDR3 is TGTGCCAGCACCCCTGGGGGTGGTGGCACTGGGGCCAACGTCCTGACTTTC.

Of note for this clonotype: The junction differs from germline at one of its ends, possibly a read error. V is TRBV5-1 and J is TRBJ2-3; 8 positions match TRBD1. The CDR3 consists of 15 residues. The germline CDR1 and CDR2 sequences are SGHRS and YFSETQ. CDR3 coding DNA: TGTGCCAGCAGCGCCGACAGGGGTAGCACAGATACGCAGTATTTT. Translation: CASSADRGSTDTQYF. The whole variable domain, remainder taken from reference TRBV5-1 and TRBJ2-3, is KAGVTQTPRYLIKTRGQQVTLSCSPISGHRSVSWYQQTPGQGLQFLFEYFSETQRNKGNFPGRFSGRQFSNSRSEMNVSTLELGDSALYLCASSADRGSTDTQYFGPGTRLTVL.

Comment on this clonotype: An end of the junction does not agree with germline; a read error may underlie this. The chain joins TRBV7-9 to TRBJ2-7; tentative D call: TRBD2 (6 bases). The CDR3 sequence is 16 residues long. CDR1 and CDR2 from the germline V gene are SEHNR and FQNEAQ (reference sequence). CDR3 in DNA: TGCGCCAGCAGCCGCAAAGGGACTTCTGATTCCTACGAGCAGTACTTC. Translated: CASSRKGTSDSYEQYF.

The chain couples TRBV19 to TRBJ2-6, with D hard to call. In germline, CDR1 is LNHDA, CDR2 SQIVND (reference sequence). The V and J ends lost 7 bases and 1 base respectively, with 11 bases between them. This CDR3 is built from 15 residues. For the CDR3, the DNA is TGTGCCAGTACCATGGTGAGATCTGGGGCCAACGTCCTGACTTTC. Translating gives CASTMVRSGANVLTF.